The 28 T cell receptor beta chains given below trace back to one sample, sequenced in a study of blood T cells in healthy people across ages. The second PCR ran about 6 to 11 cycles with a sample-barcoded 5' primer and J-beta primers. TCRdb independently ran MiXCR on the 5' RACE reads; one entry per CDR3 protein. The profile shows almost 800,000 distinct CDR3 sequences, 58% of them singletons. What was sequenced was blood. The receptor source for this set is a man aged 30-40 years in good health.

The table lists this clonotype with a few counts. The chain employs TRBV28 and TRBJ2-5; 12 bases agree with TRBD2. Germline-derived CDR1 and CDR2 are MDHEN and SYDVKM. The CDR3 consists of 15 residues. V shed 4 bases and J 7 bases; nucleotides not matched to a gene: 7. CDR3 bases: TGTGCCAGCAGTTCCGGACTAGCGGGATTTGGGACCCAGTACTTC. It is translated as CASSSGLAGFGTQYF.

This sequence joins TRBV20-1 and TRBJ1-4, with TRBD1 matching over 8 bases. Germline CDR1 is DFQATT and CDR2 is SNEGSKA (reference sequence). V lost 6 bases and J lost 7; bases outside the gene matches: 7. This CDR3 contains 13 residues. In nucleotides, the CDR3 is TGCAGTGCCTCAGGACAGGGAGGTGAAAAACTGTTTTTT. Translation gives CSASGQGGEKLFF.

The rearrangement joins TRBV6-5 to TRBJ2-3; 9 bases agree with TRBD1. The V gene's germline CDR1 is MNHEY and CDR2 SVGAGI. This CDR3 has 14 residues. V was clipped by 10 bases and J by 1 base; unmatched bases: 6. The CDR3 nucleotides read TGTGCCACCGCGACAGGGGGTGGCACAGATACGCAGTATTTT. As protein: CATATGGGTDTQYF.

This clonotype was seen once. At one of its ends the junction is not consistent with the germline gene, which may arise from a read error. The chain recombines TRBV25-1 with TRBJ2-3; 15 bases map to TRBD2. The length of the CDR3 is 21 residues. The germline gives CDR1 MGHDK, CDR2 SYGVNS. The DNA for the CDR3 is TGTGCCAGCAGTCACTCTGGGACTAGCGGGGGGCGGACGTATAGCACAGATACACAGTATTTT. Translation gives CASSHSGTSGGRTYSTDTQYF.

The rearrangement joins TRBV11-2 to TRBJ2-1, with 7 bases aligning to TRBD1. With V trimmed by 4 bases and J by 2 bases, 2 bases remained unmatched. Germline CDR1 reads SGHAT; CDR2 reads FQNNGV. The CDR3 runs to 14 residues. CDR3: CASSSQGPYNEQFF. CDR3 bases: TGTGCCAGCAGCTCACAGGGGCCCTACAATGAGCAGTTCTTC.

V and J are TRBV6-2 or TRBV6-3 and TRBJ2-1; 12 bases agree with TRBD2. Germline CDR1 reads MNHEY; CDR2 reads SVGEGT. V was clipped by 6 bases and J by 9 bases; unmatched bases: 6. The CDR3 has 14 amino acids. The CDR3 nucleotides are TGTGCCAGCAGCCGACTAGCGGGAGTAGGTGAGCAGTTCTTC. This codes for CASSRLAGVGEQFF.

This clonotype has a handful of counts. The V call is TRBV7-9, the J call TRBJ2-1; 9 nucleotides match TRBD2. With 6 bases clipped from V and 5 bases from J, the junction kept 11 bases outside the gene matches. The CDR3 contains 16 residues. The germline gives CDR1 SEHNR, CDR2 FQNEAQ (reference sequence). This chain's CDR3 is CASSFRPGLAHNEQFF. For the CDR3, the DNA is TGTGCCAGCAGTTTCCGACCGGGACTAGCACACAATGAGCAGTTCTTC. The entire variable domain, with the rest obtained from reference TRBV7-9 and TRBJ2-1, is as follows: DTGVSQNPRHKITKRGQNVTFRCDPISEHNRLYWYRQTLGQGPEFLTYFQNEAQLEKSRLLSDRFSAERPKGSFSTLEIQRTEQGDSAMYLCASSFRPGLAHNEQFFGPGTRLTVL.

V usage is TRBV29-1 and J usage is TRBJ2-7; D is unresolved. The germline V and J ends were trimmed by 6 bases and 3 bases, with 15 bases remaining between them. CDR3 length: 13 residues. CDR1 and CDR2 (germline): SQVTM, ANQGSEA. CDR3 sequence: CSVVDRAFYEQYF. CDR3 nucleotide sequence: TGCAGCGTGGTAGATCGGGCCTTCTACGAGCAGTACTTC.

The genes are TRBV5-1 and TRBJ2-7, with 7 bases matching TRBD2. Trimming removed 0 bases from V and 5 bases from J; junction bases left unmatched: 8. Germline lookup yields CDR1 SGHRS and CDR2 YFSETQ. The CDR3 length is 15 residues. This CDR3 reads CASSLGSGNGDEQYF. CDR3 bases: TGCGCCAGCAGCTTGGGGAGCGGGAACGGCGACGAGCAGTACTTC.

Only one count was recorded for this clonotype. V usage is TRBV28 and J usage is TRBJ2-3; 11 bases fit TRBD1. V shed 6 bases and J 5 bases; nucleotides not matched to a gene: 1. The CDR3 runs to 13 residues. Germline CDR1 is MDHEN and CDR2 is SYDVKM. As DNA, the CDR3 is TGTGCCAGCAGGGGACAGGGGGAAGATACGCAGTATTTT. Protein product: CASRGQGEDTQYF.

The chain couples TRBV9 to TRBJ2-3; 7 bases map to TRBD2. Trimming at V came to 3 bases and at J to 6 bases, leaving 10 bases not matched to a gene. The CDR3 has 15 residues. Germline V CDR1 and CDR2: SGDLS, YYNGEE. The CDR3 nucleotides are TGTGCCAGCAGCGCCCGGGGGGTGGTAAGCGATACGCAGTATTTT. It specifies CASSARGVVSDTQYF.

V and J are TRBV10-3 and TRBJ2-7, with 13 bases matching TRBD2. V lost 6 bases, J lost 3 bases, and 5 bases stayed unmatched. Looked up from germline, CDR1 is ENHRY and CDR2 is SYGVKD. This CDR3 has 15 amino acids. The CDR3: CAIRPLAGGDYEQYF. The CDR3 region has the DNA TGTGCCATCAGGCCACTAGCGGGAGGGGACTACGAGCAGTACTTC.

The chain has TRBV19 and TRBJ2-7; 9 nucleotides match TRBD1. J was trimmed by 3 bases and V by 6 bases; bases with no gene match: 9. The CDR3 is 15 residues long. Germline values: CDR1 LNHDA, CDR2 SQIVND (reference sequence). CDR3 residues: CASRGPGQGYYEQYF. The CDR3 DNA reads as TGTGCCAGTAGGGGTCCGGGACAGGGATACTACGAGCAGTACTTC.

The J gene is TRBJ2-3, the V gene TRBV3-1; TRBD2 aligns across 9 bases. This CDR3 has 17 residues. Trimming removed 3 bases from V and 2 bases from J; junction bases left unmatched: 9. CDR1 and CDR2 from the germline V gene are LGHDT and YNNKEL (reference sequence). The CDR3 protein is CASSHTAIAGVTDTQYF. The CDR3 nucleotides are TGTGCCAGCAGCCACACCGCTATAGCGGGGGTCACAGATACGCAGTATTTT.

The chain combines TRBV7-9 with TRBJ1-2; unclear D gene. The V gene lost 8 bases and the J gene lost 6 bases, with 4 bases spanning the gap. Germline V gene data show CDR1 as SEHNR and CDR2 as FQNEAQ (reference sequence). This CDR3 region has 9 residues. CDR3 coding DNA: TGTGCCAGCGGGAATGGCTACACCTTC. The encoded protein is CASGNGYTF.

The genes are TRBV10-3 and TRBJ2-5, with 8 bases matching TRBD2. The length of the CDR3 is 14 residues. After removal of 5 bases from V and 3 bases from J, the junction contained 5 bases not matched to a gene. Germline V gene lookup returns CDR1 ENHRY and CDR2 SYGVKD. The CDR3 coding sequence is TGTGCCATCAGTCCCGGGAGGGGGGAAGAGACCCAGTACTTC. The encoded protein is CAISPGRGEETQYF.

This clonotype has only a few counts. The rearrangement joins TRBV7-2 to TRBJ2-3; tentatively, D is TRBD1 (5 bases). Germline V lookup: CDR1 SGHTA, CDR2 FQGNSA. The length of the CDR3 is 14 residues. The germline V and J ends were trimmed by 5 bases and 3 bases, with 12 bases remaining between them. The CDR3 DNA reads TGTGCCAGCAGCATTGGGGCTTTAACAGATACGCAGTATTTT. Protein: CASSIGALTDTQYF.

CDR3 region: CSVEDGGPLGEQFF. CDR3 bases: TGCAGCGTTGAGGACGGGGGCCCCTTGGGGGAGCAGTTCTTC. The chain combines TRBV29-1 with TRBJ2-1; D could derive from TRBD1 or TRBD2 (6 bases each). The V gene lost 3 bases and the J gene lost 10 bases, with 19 bases spanning the gap. Germline V lookup: CDR1 SQVTM, CDR2 ANQGSEA. The CDR3 loop spans 14 amino acids.

The J gene is TRBJ1-1, the V gene TRBV4-2; D call uncertain. CDR1 and CDR2 (germline): LGHNA, YNFKEQ. Deletions cut 0 bases from V and 5 bases from J, with 10 bases between. This CDR3 is 14 amino acids long. CDR3 bases: TGTGCCAGCAGCCAAGATAGGTTCGTGACTGAAGCTTTCTTT. It encodes CASSQDRFVTEAFF.

The chain combines TRBV20-1 with TRBJ2-3, with D uncertain. CDR3 length equals 13 residues. The V gene lost 4 bases and the J gene lost 2 bases, with 10 bases spanning the gap. Germline lookup yields CDR1 DFQATT and CDR2 SNEGSKA (reference sequence). CDR3 sequence reads: CSAIQGLTDTQYF. CDR3 nucleotide sequence: TGCAGTGCTATCCAAGGCCTCACAGATACGCAGTATTTT.

The CDR3: CSVPKGLAVITDTQYF. CDR3 nucleotide sequence: TGCAGTGTCCCCAAGGGGCTAGCGGTTATCACAGATACGCAGTATTTT. The chain has TRBV20-1 and TRBJ2-3, with 7 bases matching TRBD2. This CDR3 region has 16 residues. Germline CDR1 is DFQATT and CDR2 is SNEGSKA (reference sequence). Trimming cost V 7 bases and J 2 bases; bases outside gene matches: 15.

The rearrangement uses TRBV12-3 or TRBV12-4 and TRBJ2-5, with 7 positions matching TRBD2. Trimming cost V 6 bases and J 3 bases; bases outside gene matches: 16. CDR3 length: 17 residues. Here the CDR3 reads CASSGITGRGSKETQYF. The CDR3 nucleotides read TGTGCCAGCAGCGGGATCACGGGCCGCGGGAGTAAAGAGACCCAGTACTTC.

V usage is TRBV6-5 and J usage is TRBJ1-5; D is uncertain. V was pared by 6 bases and J by 0 bases, with 12 bases between. Germline CDR1 reads MNHEY; CDR2 reads SVGAGI. The CDR3 extends over 15 amino acids. The CDR3 region has the DNA TGTGCCAGCAGCCCGGTCAGCCATAGCAATCAGCCCCAGCATTTT. Amino acids: CASSPVSHSNQPQHF.

J is TRBJ2-3 and V is TRBV10-3; D not resolved. CDR1 is ENHRY, CDR2 SYGVKD, per germline. The V gene lost 6 bases and the J gene lost 4 bases, with 17 bases spanning the gap. CDR3 length: 15 residues. CDR3 sequence reads: CAISPSSGEADTQYF. CDR3 DNA sequence: TGTGCCATCAGCCCTAGTTCCGGTGAGGCAGATACGCAGTATTTT.

This clonotype turned up a few times. The V and J genes are TRBV21-1 and TRBJ1-2; the DNA was not compared with TRBD1, the D call given in the table. TRBV21-1 counts as a pseudogene. The CDR3 covers 16 residues. CDR3 region: CASTPRSTGPNYGYTF. The CDR3 nucleotides read TGTGCCAGCACGCCCCGAAGCACAGGTCCTAACTATGGCTACACCTTC.

This clonotype was picked up a small number of times. An end of the junction does not agree with germline; a read error may underlie this. The V call is TRBV28, the J call TRBJ2-7; 10 nucleotides agree with TRBD1. This CDR3 spans 14 amino acids. CDR1 is MDHEN and CDR2 is SYDVKM in the germline V gene. DNA for the CDR3: TGCGCCACTGGGAGGACAGGGGGTACCTACGAGCAGTACTTC. As protein: CATGRTGGTYEQYF. The complete variable domain, with remaining parts taken from reference TRBV28 and TRBJ2-7, reads DVKVTQSSRYLVKRTGEKVFLECVQDMDHENMFWYRQDPGLGLRLIYFSYDVKMKEKGDIPEGYSVSREKKERFSLILESASTNQTSMYLCATGRTGGTYEQYFGPGTRLTVT.

V gene TRBV28 combines with J gene TRBJ2-3, with 8 positions matching TRBD1. The trim removed 7 bases at V and 4 bases at J, leaving 10 bases unmatched. The CDR3 sequence is 15 residues long. Germline lookup yields CDR1 MDHEN and CDR2 SYDVKM. The CDR3 loop reads CASTSRDRIPDTQYF. The CDR3 region has the DNA TGTGCCAGCACTAGCCGGGACAGGATCCCAGATACGCAGTATTTT.

The rearrangement uses TRBV7-2 and TRBJ2-3; D uncertain. Germline V gene lookup returns CDR1 SGHTA and CDR2 FQGNSA. The CDR3 is 14 residues long. Trimming pared 5 bases from V and 3 bases from J, leaving 12 bases between. In nucleotides, the CDR3 is TGTGCCAGCAGCCAGAACCGGGCGACAGATACGCAGTATTTT. It is translated as CASSQNRATDTQYF.